This TCR beta chain was sequenced during a study of Graves' ophthalmopathy and Graves' hyperthyroidism. RNA transcripts served as template for amplifying TCR beta CDR3 sequences. An initial RT-PCR round employing HTBI primers preceded a second-round multiplex PCR. TCRdb reanalysed the multiplex PCR reads using MiXCR and keeps one entry per CDR3 protein. Of under 200,000 distinct CDR3 sequences in the sample, 37% were seen once. CAS ≥3, NOSPECS ≥4, moderate-to-severe activity and duration under 3 months marked donors with ophthalmopathy. The sequence was collected from a woman between 35 and 50 years old with Graves' ophthalmopathy. Sequences were obtained from peripheral blood.

The CDR3 DNA sequence: TGTGCCACCAGTGTGGTGTGGGCTTTCTTT. It translates to CATSVVWAFF. The genes are TRBV24-1 and TRBJ1-1, with no clear D. There are 10 residues in the CDR3. V lost 5 bases, J lost 11 bases, and 8 bases lay in between. In germline, CDR1 is KGHDR, CDR2 SFDVKD.